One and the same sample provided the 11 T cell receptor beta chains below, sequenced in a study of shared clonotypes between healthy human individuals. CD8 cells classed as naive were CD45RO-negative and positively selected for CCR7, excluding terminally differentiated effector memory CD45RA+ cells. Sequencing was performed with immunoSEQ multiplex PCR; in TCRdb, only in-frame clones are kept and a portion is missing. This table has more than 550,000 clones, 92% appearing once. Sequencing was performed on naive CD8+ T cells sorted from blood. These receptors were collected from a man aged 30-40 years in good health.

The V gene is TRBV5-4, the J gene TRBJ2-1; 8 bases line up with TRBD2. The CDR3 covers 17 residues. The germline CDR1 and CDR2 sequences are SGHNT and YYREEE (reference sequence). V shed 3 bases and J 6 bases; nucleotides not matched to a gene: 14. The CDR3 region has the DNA TGTGCCAGCAGCTCGTTGACGACCGGGACTAGGGGCAATGAGCAGTTCTTC. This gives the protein CASSSLTTGTRGNEQFF.

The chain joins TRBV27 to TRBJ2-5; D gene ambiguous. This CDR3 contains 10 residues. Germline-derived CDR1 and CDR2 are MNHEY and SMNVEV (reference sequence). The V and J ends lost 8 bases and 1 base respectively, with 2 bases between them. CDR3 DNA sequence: TGTGCCAGCGGCCAAGAGACCCAGTACTTC. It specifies CASGQETQYF.

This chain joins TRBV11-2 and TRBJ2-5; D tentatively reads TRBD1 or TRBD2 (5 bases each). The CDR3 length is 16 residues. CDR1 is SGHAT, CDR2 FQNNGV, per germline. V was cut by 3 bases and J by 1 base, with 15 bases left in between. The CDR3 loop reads CASSFGLRGSQETQYF. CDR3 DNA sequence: TGTGCCAGCAGCTTTGGCCTGAGGGGTTCCCAAGAGACCCAGTACTTC.

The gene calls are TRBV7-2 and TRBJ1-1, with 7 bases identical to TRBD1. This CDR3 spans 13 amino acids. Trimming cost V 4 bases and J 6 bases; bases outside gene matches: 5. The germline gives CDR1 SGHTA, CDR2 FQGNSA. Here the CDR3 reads CASSSGTASEAFF. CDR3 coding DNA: TGTGCCAGCAGCTCAGGGACAGCCTCTGAAGCTTTCTTT. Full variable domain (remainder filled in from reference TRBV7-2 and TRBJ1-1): GAGVSQSPSNKVTEKGKDVELRCDPISGHTALYWYRQSLGQGLEFLIYFQGNSAPDKSGLPSDRFSAERTGGSVSTLTIQRTQQEDSAVYLCASSSGTASEAFFGQGTRLTVV.

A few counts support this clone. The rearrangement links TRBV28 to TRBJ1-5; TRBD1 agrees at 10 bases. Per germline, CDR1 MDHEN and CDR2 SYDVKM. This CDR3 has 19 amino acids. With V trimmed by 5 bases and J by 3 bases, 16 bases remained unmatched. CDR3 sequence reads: CASSLAGTGVRRANQPQHF. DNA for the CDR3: TGTGCCAGCAGTCTAGCCGGGACAGGGGTTCGTAGGGCCAATCAGCCCCAGCATTTT.

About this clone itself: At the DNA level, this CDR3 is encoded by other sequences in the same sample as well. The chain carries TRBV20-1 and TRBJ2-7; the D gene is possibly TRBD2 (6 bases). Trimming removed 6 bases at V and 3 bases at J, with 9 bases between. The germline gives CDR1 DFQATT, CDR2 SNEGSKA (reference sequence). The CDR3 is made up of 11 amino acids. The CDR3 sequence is CSARRDYEQYF. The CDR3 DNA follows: TGCAGTGCCAGGAGGGACTACGAGCAGTACTTC.

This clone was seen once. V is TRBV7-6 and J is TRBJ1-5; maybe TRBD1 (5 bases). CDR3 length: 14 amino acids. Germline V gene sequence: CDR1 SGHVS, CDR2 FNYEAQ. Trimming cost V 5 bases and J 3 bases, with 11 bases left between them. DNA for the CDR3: TGTGCCAGCAGCCCTGGACAAAACAATCAGCCCCAGCATTTT. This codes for CASSPGQNNQPQHF.

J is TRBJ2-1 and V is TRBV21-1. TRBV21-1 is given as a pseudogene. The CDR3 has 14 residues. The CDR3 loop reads CASPPRTVNFEQFF. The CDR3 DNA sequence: TGTGCCAGCCCACCCCGTACCGTGAATTTTGAGCAGTTCTTC.

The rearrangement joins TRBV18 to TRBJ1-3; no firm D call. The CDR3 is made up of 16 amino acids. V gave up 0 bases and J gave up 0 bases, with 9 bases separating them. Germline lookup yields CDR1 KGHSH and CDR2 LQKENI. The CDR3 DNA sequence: TGTGCCAGCTCACCACCGATAGCAAGCTCTGGAAACACCATATATTTT. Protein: CASSPPIASSGNTIYF.

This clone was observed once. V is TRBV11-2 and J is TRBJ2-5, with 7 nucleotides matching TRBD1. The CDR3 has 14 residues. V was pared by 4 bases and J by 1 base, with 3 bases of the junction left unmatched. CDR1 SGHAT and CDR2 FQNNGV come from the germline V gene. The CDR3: CASSWGQLQETQYF. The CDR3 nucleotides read TGTGCCAGCAGCTGGGGACAGCTCCAAGAGACCCAGTACTTC.

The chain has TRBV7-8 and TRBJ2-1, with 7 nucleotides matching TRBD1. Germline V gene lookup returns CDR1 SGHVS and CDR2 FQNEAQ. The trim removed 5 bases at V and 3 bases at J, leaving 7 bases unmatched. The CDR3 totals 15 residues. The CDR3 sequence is CASSLRGQSYNEQFF. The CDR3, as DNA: TGTGCCAGCAGCCTAAGGGGACAGAGCTACAATGAGCAGTTCTTC.